This TCR beta chain was sequenced during a study of cytomegalovirus exposure and HLA in healthy donors. A note on this clone: What it binds is unknown.

The CDR3 length is 14 residues. V gave up 10 bases and J gave up 4 bases; unmatched junction bases: 12. Per the germline V gene, CDR1 is LNHDA and CDR2 is SQIVND (reference sequence). Study observations and caveats: There were reportedly fewer N-insertions in an Asian-associated ancestry cluster than the approximately 670-donor mean, in a later analysis.

Both 60 Vbeta primers and 13 Jbeta primers went into the PCR. Produced via immunoSEQ multiplex PCR; TCRdb's table is partial and in-frame only. The table records about 270,000 clones, about nine tenths of them present only once. The clonotype was recovered from a man aged 40-55 years in good health and CMV-seropositive. The V call is TRBV19, the J call TRBJ1-2, with 7 bases aligning to TRBD1. The specimen was PBMCs. The CDR3 here is CATRRPGQPYGYTF. The DNA for the CDR3 is TGTGCCACCCGAAGGCCGGGACAGCCCTATGGCTACACCTTC. The full variable domain, rest sourced from reference TRBV19 and TRBJ1-2, is DGGITQSPKYLFRKEGQNVTLSCEQNLNHDAMYWYRQDPGQGLRLIYYSQIVNDFQKGDIAEGYSVSREKKESFPLTVTSAQKNPTAFYLCATRRPGQPYGYTFGSGTRLTVV.